These T cell receptor beta chains were read from a single sample in a study of blood T cell repertoires in COVID-19. TCRdb keeps only in-frame clones here, not all; method: immunoSEQ multiplex PCR. The sample holds approximately 380,000 clones, approximately 91% seen once. The sequenced material came from PBMCs or T cells enriched from blood (not recorded which). The source of these receptors is a woman in her thirties or forties who had been exposed to COVID-19. Each CDR3 is given with its conserved first and last residue. A D gene is named only where the DNA matches it firmly. Where a row states a size, it is once, few, many or the class of an expanded clone; other rows omit it.

V	size	D	J	CDR3	DNA
TRBV19	NA	NA	TRBJ2-4	CASSRTAMWDIQYF	TGTGCCAGTAGTAGGACAGCTATGTGGGACATTCAGTACTTC
TRBV28	few	NA	TRBJ1-1	CASSPLDYTEAFF	TGTGCCAGCAGTCCCCTGGACTACACTGAAGCTTTCTTT
TRBV3-1/TRBV3-2	NA	NA	TRBJ1-1	CASSQGAGGDTEAFF	TGTGCCAGCAGCCAAGGAGCGGGGGGGGACACTGAAGCTTTCTTT
TRBV19	NA	NA	TRBJ2-7	CASSITVGPSYEQYF	TGTGCCAGTAGTATTACAGTGGGCCCCTCCTACGAGCAGTACTTC
TRBV7-9	NA	NA	TRBJ1-1	CASSLVGWEPGTEAFF	TGTGCCAGCAGCTTAGTTGGTTGGGAACCGGGGACTGAAGCTTTCTTT
TRBV11-2	NA	NA	TRBJ1-1	CASSSQQGVMNTEAFF	TGTGCCAGCAGCTCCCAACAAGGAGTCATGAACACTGAAGCTTTCTTT
TRBV10-3	NA	TRBD1	TRBJ1-1	CAISENPGGISDTEAFF	TGTGCCATCAGTGAGAACCCAGGGGGAATCTCCGACACTGAAGCTTTCTTT
TRBV12-3/TRBV12-4	NA	TRBD1	TRBJ1-2	CASSPTGSDGYTF	TGTGCCAGCAGTCCGACAGGGAGCGATGGCTACACCTTC
TRBV27	NA	TRBD1	TRBJ1-6	CASSLGARGLVNSPLHF	TGTGCCAGCAGTTTAGGGGCCAGGGGGCTGGTTAATTCACCCCTCCACTTT
TRBV10-3	NA	TRBD1	TRBJ1-2	CAISDSKGQGAYGYTF	TGTGCCATCAGTGACTCAAAAGGACAGGGGGCTTATGGCTACACCTTC
TRBV5-5	NA	TRBD1	TRBJ1-6	CASSLGGQGNSPLHF	TGTGCCAGCAGCTTGGGGGGACAGGGGAATTCACCCCTCCACTTT
TRBV18	NA	TRBD1	TRBJ1-1	CASSLGQGAKNTEAFF	TGTGCCAGCTCCCTGGGGCAGGGGGCGAAAAACACTGAAGCTTTCTTT
TRBV6-6	NA	NA	TRBJ1-4	CASNRTPGEKLFF	TGTGCCAGCAACAGGACACCAGGGGAAAAACTGTTTTTT
TRBV7-9	once	NA	TRBJ1-1	CASSLAVSTEAFF	TGTGCCAGCAGCTTAGCGGTTAGCACTGAAGCTTTCTTT
TRBV29-1	NA	NA	TRBJ1-6	CSVRETTYNSPLHF	TGCAGCGTGAGGGAAACAACCTATAATTCACCCCTCCACTTT
TRBV5-6	NA	TRBD2	TRBJ2-1	CASRAPGLAPHEQFF	TGTGCCAGCAGAGCACCGGGACTAGCTCCCCATGAGCAGTTCTTC
TRBV5-3	NA	TRBD1	TRBJ1-4	CARSLDRGQVTNEKLFF	TGTGCCAGAAGCTTGGACAGGGGGCAGGTAACTAATGAAAAACTGTTTTTT
TRBV7-3	NA	NA	TRBJ1-6	CASSSPNSPLHF	TGTGCCAGCAGCTCCCCGAATTCACCCCTCCACTTT
TRBV7-2	once	TRBD2	TRBJ2-1	CASSSTLRASGHNEQFF	TGTGCCAGCAGCTCGACTCTTCGGGCTAGCGGACACAATGAGCAGTTCTTC
TRBV7-2	NA	TRBD1	TRBJ1-5	CASSLGQGASQPQHF	TGTGCCAGCAGCTTAGGACAGGGGGCTAGTCAGCCCCAGCATTTT
TRBV25-1	NA	TRBD1	TRBJ1-4	CASSDWTGEEKLFF	TGTGCCAGCAGTGACTGGACAGGGGAAGAAAAACTGTTTTTT
TRBV11-3	NA	TRBD1	TRBJ2-3	CASSYGDRSTDTQYF	TGTGCCAGCAGCTATGGGGACAGGTCCACAGATACGCAGTATTTT
TRBV18	NA	NA	TRBJ2-5	CASSLGQQETQYF	TGTGCCAGCTCACTGGGCCAGCAAGAGACCCAGTACTTC
TRBV28	NA	TRBD2	TRBJ2-1	CAVPGLAGGPEQFF	TGTGCCGTTCCCGGGCTAGCGGGGGGGCCAGAGCAGTTCTTC
TRBV15	NA	TRBD1	TRBJ2-1	CATSKGQGYNEQFF	TGTGCCACCAGCAAGGGACAGGGCTACAATGAGCAGTTCTTC
TRBV7-7	NA	TRBD1	TRBJ2-1	CASSPRTGLGNEQFF	TGTGCTAGCAGCCCCCGGACAGGGTTGGGCAATGAGCAGTTCTTC
TRBV3-1/TRBV3-2	NA	NA	TRBJ1-2	CASSIRGGDGGYTF	TGTGCCAGCAGCATCCGGGGGGGGGATGGTGGCTACACCTTC
TRBV5-1	NA	NA	TRBJ1-1	CAGSLMEGKEAFF	TGCGCCGGCAGCTTGATGGAGGGGAAGGAAGCTTTCTTT
TRBV21-1	NA	NA	TRBJ2-7	CASSESPGQATYEQYF	TGTGCCAGCAGCGAATCTCCGGGACAGGCCACCTACGAGCAGTACTTC
TRBV7-9	once	TRBD1	TRBJ2-5	CASSLAGGEETQYF	TGTGCCAGCAGCTTAGCAGGGGGCGAAGAGACCCAGTACTTC
TRBV3-1/TRBV3-2	NA	NA	TRBJ1-1	CASSQEMGTENTEAFF	TGTGCCAGCAGCCAAGAGATGGGCACCGAGAACACTGAAGCTTTCTTT
TRBV12-5	NA	TRBD1	TRBJ1-2	CASGPGATGRNYGYTF	TGTGCTAGTGGTCCCGGAGCGACAGGGCGCAACTATGGCTACACCTTC
TRBV5-4	NA	TRBD1	TRBJ2-3	CASSFKGQSTDTQYF	TGTGCCAGCAGCTTTAAGGGACAGAGCACAGATACGCAGTATTTT
TRBV19	NA	TRBD2	TRBJ2-7	CASTPRSGSFEQYF	TGTGCCAGTACCCCCCGTAGCGGGAGTTTTGAGCAGTACTTC
TRBV29-1	NA	NA	TRBJ1-2	CSVRDTNYGYTF	TGCAGCGTGAGGGACACGAACTATGGCTACACCTTC
TRBV2	NA	NA	TRBJ2-7	CASSEDYFYEQYF	TGTGCCAGCAGTGAAGACTATTTCTACGAGCAGTACTTC
TRBV7-3	NA	TRBD2	TRBJ2-1	CASSRAGGAYNEQFF	TGTGCCAGCAGCCGAGCGGGGGGAGCCTACAATGAGCAGTTCTTC
TRBV7-9	NA	NA	TRBJ1-1	CASSPPADLAEAFF	TGTGCCAGCAGCCCTCCCGCGGATTTGGCTGAAGCTTTCTTT
TRBV29-1	few	TRBD1	TRBJ1-1	CSVRQGVTEAFF	TGCAGCGTTCGACAGGGAGTCACTGAAGCTTTCTTT
TRBV6-5	NA	NA	TRBJ2-7	CASGSASGFSYEQYF	TGTGCCAGCGGGTCGGCCAGCGGCTTCTCCTACGAGCAGTACTTC
TRBV18	NA	NA	TRBJ2-2	CASSPSPGSSNTGELFF	TGTGCCAGCTCACCTTCGCCGGGGTCCTCGAACACCGGGGAGCTGTTTTTT
TRBV19	NA	TRBD1	TRBJ1-6	CASSIGGGGSPLHF	TGTGCCAGTAGTATCGGAGGGGGCGGCTCACCCCTCCACTTT
TRBV3-1/TRBV3-2	NA	TRBD2	TRBJ2-3	CASSQDSGGRYTDTQYF	TGTGCCAGCAGCCAAGATAGCGGGGGCCGTTACACAGATACGCAGTATTTT
TRBV5-1	NA	NA	TRBJ2-7	CASSLGDSEQYF	TGCGCCAGCAGTCTGGGGGACTCCGAGCAGTACTTC